This note documents a single T cell receptor (beta chain) sequence. Its antigen is undetermined. These data come from a study of cytomegalovirus exposure and HLA in healthy donors. Whole-study findings and limits: CMV serostatus was the only recorded immune exposure for donors. In an earlier analysis, in several hundred donors, most V segments appeared productive either ~90% or ~30% of the time.

PCR amplification relied on 60 Vbeta primers (plus 13 Jbeta primers). Sequencing was performed with immunoSEQ multiplex PCR; in TCRdb, only in-frame clones are kept and a portion is missing. Of roughly 80,000 clones listed, around 85% were seen once; the top ten hold 2.4%. The V gene lost 1 base and the J gene lost 4 bases, with 13 bases spanning the gap. Germline CDR1 reads SGHVS; CDR2 reads FQNEAQ. This CDR3 is built from 15 residues. The rearrangement uses TRBV7-8 and TRBJ2-5; no definite D call. What was sequenced was PBMCs. This sequence was found in a woman aged 45-60 years in good health and CMV-seronegative. CDR3 sequence (DNA): TGTGCCAGCAGCTTAGGCGGTGTACCGGCAGAGACCCAGTACTTC. Translation gives CASSLGGVPAETQYF.